One T cell receptor (beta chain) is described in this entry. The sample originates from a study of blood T cell repertoires in COVID-19. Study-level background: PBMCs, B-cell-depleted T cells, or T cells were the source of the cDNA or gDNA that made up the material.

This CDR3 has 18 residues. Germline lookup yields CDR1 SGHRS and CDR2 YFSETQ. Trimming took 3 bases from V and 0 from J, leaving 21 bases between them. The participants were between roughly 18 and 89 years old and came from 24 US areas. Either two negative PCRs, clearance, or symptom resolution qualified Cohort 3 donors as recovered. Sequencing was performed with immunoSEQ multiplex PCR; in TCRdb, only in-frame clones are kept and a portion is missing. The data show approximately 490,000 clones, about 85% seen once. The V call is TRBV5-1, the J call TRBJ1-2; D may be TRBD1 (6 bases). Input material: PBMCs or T cells enriched from blood (not recorded which). This TCR came from a woman in her sixties or seventies who had recovered from COVID-19. The CDR3 region has the DNA TGCGCCAGCAGCTACCCACAGGGAACCCTAGACCCTAACTATGGCTACACCTTC. Translating it yields CASSYPQGTLDPNYGYTF.